This paragraph reports one T cell receptor beta chain. Its antigen is undetermined. This entry is derived from a study of brain T cells in children with intractable seizures. Whole-study findings and limits: Pre-surgery blood may have been undersampled, hiding some clones. HCMV serostatus was not known, and viral specificity came from CDR3 similarity only.

The length of the CDR3 is 13 residues. Trimming removed 2 bases at V and 5 bases at J, with 11 bases between. The germline V gene has CDR1 SGHRS and CDR2 YFSETQ. Sequencing was limited to surgery cases with top T cell transcript signatures in brain tissue. Patients received at least one anti-epileptic drug before surgery. Measured with immunoSEQ multiplex PCR; TCRdb has only the in-frame clones, and not every one. The repertoire holds tens of thousands of clones, with about 92% as singletons. The TCR comes from a boy in the first two years of life with tuberous sclerosis and intractable seizures. V gene TRBV5-1 combines with J gene TRBJ2-7; the D gene is possibly TRBD2 (6 bases). The sequencing used peripheral blood, collected at surgery. Here the CDR3 reads CASSFYGEDEQYF. The CDR3 nucleotides read TGCGCCAGCAGCTTCTACGGGGAGGACGAGCAGTACTTC.